The 2 T cell receptor beta chains in this list originate from one sample, sequenced in a study of blood T cell repertoires in COVID-19. Data came from immunoSEQ multiplex PCR; TCRdb stores just in-frame clones and leaves some out. This sample carries 60,000 or so clones, around 87% of them seen once, and the ten largest clones take about 9.4%. The sequenced material came from peripheral blood. These receptors all come from a human donor with acute or convalescent COVID-19. The donor label of this sample is uncertain.

The CDR3 is CASSLAGGQGAYEQYF. The CDR3 DNA sequence: TGTGCCAGCAGCCTTGCGGGGGGACAGGGGGCGTACGAGCAGTACTTC. The chain is built from TRBV3-1 (or the pseudogene TRBV3-2) and TRBJ2-7, with 12 bases matching TRBD1. CDR1 and CDR2 (germline): LGHDT, YNNKEL (reference sequence). This CDR3 spans 16 amino acids. V shed 4 bases, J shed 4 bases, and the junction held 8 bases outside the gene matches.

The V call is TRBV5-5, the J call TRBJ2-3; TRBD1 aligns across 8 bases. V lost 3 bases, J lost 6 bases, and 9 bases stayed unmatched. The germline CDR1 and CDR2 sequences are SGHKS and YYEKEE (reference sequence). The CDR3 has 15 amino acids. CDR3 residues: CASSWGGQGEDTQYF. CDR3 nucleotides: TGTGCCAGCAGCTGGGGAGGACAGGGTGAGGATACGCAGTATTTT.